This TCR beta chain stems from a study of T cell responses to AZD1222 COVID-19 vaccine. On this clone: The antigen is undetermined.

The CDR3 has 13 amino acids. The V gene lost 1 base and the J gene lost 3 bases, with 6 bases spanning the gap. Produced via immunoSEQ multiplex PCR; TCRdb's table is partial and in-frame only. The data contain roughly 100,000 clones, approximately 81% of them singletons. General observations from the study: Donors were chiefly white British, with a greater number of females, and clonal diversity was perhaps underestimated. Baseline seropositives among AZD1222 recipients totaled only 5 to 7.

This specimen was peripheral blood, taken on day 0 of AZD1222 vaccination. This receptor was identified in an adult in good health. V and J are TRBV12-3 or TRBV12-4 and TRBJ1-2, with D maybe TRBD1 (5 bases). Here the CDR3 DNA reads TGTGCCAGCAGTTTAGAAGGGGACTATGGCTACACCTTC. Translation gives CASSLEGDYGYTF.